The source of this T cell receptor (beta chain) is a study of PD-L1 blockade in urothelial cancer. Study at large: Per blood sample, T cells had a median of approximately 150,000.

Profiling relied on immunoSEQ multiplex PCR, and the TCRdb table lists in-frame clones only, not all of them. The repertoire holds about 110,000 clones, with around 82% as singletons. The specimen comprised PBMCs, sampled around atezolizumab (anti-PD-L1) treatment. This clonotype was obtained from a man aged 50 to 59 with urothelial cancer.

As DNA, the CDR3 is TGTGCCTGGAGTAGAACAGGGCTAGCGGACTACAATGAGCAGTTCTTC. As protein: CAWSRTGLADYNEQFF. The rearrangement links TRBV30 to TRBJ2-1; a weak D match, TRBD2 (7 bases). CDR1 and CDR2 (germline): GTSNPN, SVGIG (reference sequence). V was cut by 2 bases and J by 3 bases, with 17 bases left in between. The length of the CDR3 is 16 residues.